The clone carrying this T cell receptor (beta chain) was observed many times. Its cognate antigen is unknown. These data are taken from a study of breast tumors, draining lymph nodes, adjacent tissues. TCRdb used MiXCR to reprocess the multiplex PCR reads, holding one entry per CDR3 protein. This sample yields roughly 130,000 distinct CDR3 sequences, of which less than 35% are seen a single time; roughly 2.2% belongs to the top ten. Study conclusions and caveats: The lymph node origin of tumor T cells was framed as consistent with a hypothesis, not demonstrated. Tumors had less TCR diversity than lymph nodes, more than nontumor tissue. Findings are consistent with lymph node origin and intratumoral expansion of most tumor T cells.

V was pared by 6 bases and J by 1 base, with 11 bases between. The CDR3 contains 14 residues. Germline lookup yields CDR1 MNHEY and CDR2 SMNVEV (reference sequence). Samples came from axillary lymph nodes draining the breast cancer. The TCR comes from a female donor with breast cancer. Some clones in this sample may be carry-over from other donors' samples. The V and J genes are TRBV27 and TRBJ2-3; tentative D call: TRBD1 (5 bases). The sequencing input was axillary lymph node tissue. The chain's CDR3 is CASRQVSRTDTQYF. The CDR3 DNA reads as TGTGCCAGCAGACAGGTCTCTCGCACAGATACGCAGTATTTT.